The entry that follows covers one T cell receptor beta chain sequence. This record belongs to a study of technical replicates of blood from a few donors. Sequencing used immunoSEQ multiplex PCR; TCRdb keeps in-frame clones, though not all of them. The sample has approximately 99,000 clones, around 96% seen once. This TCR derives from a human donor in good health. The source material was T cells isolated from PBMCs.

CDR3 coding DNA: TGTGCCAGCAGCCCCGACAGAACAGTACTCTATGGCTACACCTTC. It codes for CASSPDRTVLYGYTF. This rearrangement joins TRBV11-2 to TRBJ1-2; perhaps TRBD1 as D (5 bases). The germline V gene has CDR1 SGHAT and CDR2 FQNNGV. The CDR3 totals 15 residues. Between the trimmed V and J ends, which lost 5 bases and 4 bases, there was a span of 17 bases.